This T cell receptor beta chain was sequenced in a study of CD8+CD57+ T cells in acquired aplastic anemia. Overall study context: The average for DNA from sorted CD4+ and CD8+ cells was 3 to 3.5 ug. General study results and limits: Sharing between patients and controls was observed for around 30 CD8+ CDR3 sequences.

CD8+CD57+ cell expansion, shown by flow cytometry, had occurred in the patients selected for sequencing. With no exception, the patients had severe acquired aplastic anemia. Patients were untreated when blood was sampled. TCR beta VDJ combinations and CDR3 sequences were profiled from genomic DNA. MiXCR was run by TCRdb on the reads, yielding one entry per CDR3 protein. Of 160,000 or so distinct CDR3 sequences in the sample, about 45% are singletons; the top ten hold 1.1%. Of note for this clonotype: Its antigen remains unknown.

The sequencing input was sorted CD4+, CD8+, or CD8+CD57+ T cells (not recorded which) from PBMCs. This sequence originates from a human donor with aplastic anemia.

This CDR3 is CASSLGKSYEQYF. Here the CDR3 DNA reads TGTGCCAGCAGCTTAGGCAAATCCTACGAGCAGTACTTC. This sequence joins TRBV7-8 and TRBJ2-7; D gene uncertain. The CDR3 is 13 residues long. Germline values: CDR1 SGHVS, CDR2 FQNEAQ. V was cut by 1 base and J by 1 base, with 5 bases left in between.